This paragraph covers one TCR beta chain sequence. No antigen is known for it. This record belongs to a study of T cells in localized non-small cell lung cancer. Overall study results and limits: Detection in adjacent lung was observed for a median 57 of the top 100 tumor clones.

The data were produced by immunoSEQ multiplex PCR, yet TCRdb's version contains in-frame clones alone and is incomplete. This sample has 59,000 or so clones, with roughly nine tenths found just once. V was clipped by 1 base and J by 2 bases, with 13 bases between them. The CDR3 consists of 15 residues. Per germline, CDR1 SGHRS and CDR2 YFSETQ. The source of this sequence is a man aged 40 to 69 with stage I lung adenocarcinoma. This chain uses TRBV5-1 with TRBJ2-7, with D possibly being TRBD1 (6 bases). Specimen: peripheral blood, collected before any cancer treatment. The CDR3 spells CASSLSGGLTYEQYF. The CDR3 DNA is TGCGCCAGCAGCTTGTCTGGGGGCCTTACCTACGAGCAGTACTTC.